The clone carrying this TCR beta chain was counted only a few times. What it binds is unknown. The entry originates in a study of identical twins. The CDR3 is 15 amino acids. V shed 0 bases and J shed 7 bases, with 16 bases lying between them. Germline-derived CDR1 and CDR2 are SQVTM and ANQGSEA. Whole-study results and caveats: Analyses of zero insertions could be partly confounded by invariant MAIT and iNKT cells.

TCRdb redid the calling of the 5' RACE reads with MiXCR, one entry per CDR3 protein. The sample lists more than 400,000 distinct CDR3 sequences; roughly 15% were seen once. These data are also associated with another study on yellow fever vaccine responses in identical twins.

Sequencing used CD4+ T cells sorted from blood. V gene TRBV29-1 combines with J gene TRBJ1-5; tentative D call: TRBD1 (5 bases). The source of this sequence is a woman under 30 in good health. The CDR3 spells CSVEDQQGSGQPQHF. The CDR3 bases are TGCAGCGTTGAAGATCAGCAGGGCTCGGGACAGCCCCAGCATTTT.